These 2 T cell receptor beta chains came from one sample sequenced in a study of CD8 T cells in ankylosing spondylitis. Each CDR3 protein is one row after TCRdb ran MiXCR on the 5' RACE reads. The table shows around 220,000 distinct CDR3 sequences, with roughly a tenth occurring only once. The specimen was blood, either unsorted or a sorted T cell fraction (not recorded which). These receptors were collected from a male donor with ankylosing spondylitis or in good health (not recorded which).

In this sample, this clonotype turned up many times. The chain joins TRBV7-2 to TRBJ2-2; possibly TRBD1 or TRBD2 for D (5 bases each). Trimming stripped 1 base from V and 5 bases from J, with 14 bases between. This CDR3 region has 16 residues. Germline CDR1 is SGHTA and CDR2 is FQGNSA. As DNA, the CDR3 is TGTGCCAGCAGCTTAGTCGGGACCGCCGGTACCGGGGAGCTGTTTTTT. Encoded protein: CASSLVGTAGTGELFF.

The rearrangement links TRBV7-9 to TRBJ2-4, with TRBD1 as a possible D gene (5 bases). The CDR3 runs 15 residues. Germline V gives CDR1 SEHNR, CDR2 FQNEAQ (reference sequence). V lost 4 bases, J lost 0 bases, and 10 bases lay in between. CDR3 sequence: CASSSTELAKNIQYF. The CDR3 DNA follows: TGTGCCAGCAGCTCGACAGAGCTAGCCAAAAACATTCAGTACTTC.